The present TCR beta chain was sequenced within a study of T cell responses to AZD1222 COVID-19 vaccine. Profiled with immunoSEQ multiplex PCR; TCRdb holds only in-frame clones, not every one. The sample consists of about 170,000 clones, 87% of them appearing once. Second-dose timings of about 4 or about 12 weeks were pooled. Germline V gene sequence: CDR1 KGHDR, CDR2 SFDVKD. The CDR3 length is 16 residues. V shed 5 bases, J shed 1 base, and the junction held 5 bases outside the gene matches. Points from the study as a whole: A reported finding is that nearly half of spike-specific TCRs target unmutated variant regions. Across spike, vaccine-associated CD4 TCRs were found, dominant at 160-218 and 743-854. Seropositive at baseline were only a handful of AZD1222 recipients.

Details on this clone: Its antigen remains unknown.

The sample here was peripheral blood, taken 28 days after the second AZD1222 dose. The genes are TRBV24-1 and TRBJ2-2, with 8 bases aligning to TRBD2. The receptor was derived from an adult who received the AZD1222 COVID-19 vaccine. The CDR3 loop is CATSGKAGENTGELFF. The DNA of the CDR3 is TGTGCCACCAGTGGTAAAGCGGGGGAGAACACCGGGGAGCTGTTTTTT.